Shown below are 27 T cell receptor beta chains from a single sample sequenced in a study of spatial heterogeneity in lung cancer. TCRdb re-called the 5' RACE reads with MiXCR, one entry per CDR3 protein. The sample has about 15,000 distinct CDR3 sequences; just over 3.5% are singletons. Time point of the sample: sample taken at primary tumor resection. Material: normal lung tissue next to the tumor, obtained at surgery. The receptors come from a male donor with early-stage non-small cell lung cancer.

This clonotype was detected many times. One junction end does not reproduce the germline sequence, and a read error may be involved. Being off target in a library aimed at alpha chains, this beta chain has a size of little meaning. The CDR3 bases are TGCGCCAGCAGCCTGGCGGGAACGAACACTGAAGCTTTCTTT. Amino acid sequence: CASSLAGTNTEAFF. V and J are TRBV6-6 and TRBJ1-1; no definite D call. Germline loops: CDR1 MNHNY, CDR2 SVGAGI (reference sequence). The CDR3 has 14 amino acids.

This clonotype was detected many times. The library was built for alpha chains, so this beta chain is an off-target read and its size means little. The V gene is TRBV5-1, the J gene TRBJ2-3; 15 bases line up with TRBD2. The length of the CDR3 is 18 residues. Germline values: CDR1 SGHRS, CDR2 YFSETQ. The V and J ends lost 0 bases and 10 bases, in that order; junction bases with no gene match: 12. CDR3 sequence reads: CASSLVLSGLAGGLAQYF. The DNA for the CDR3 is TGCGCCAGCAGCTTGGTTCTTTCCGGACTAGCGGGAGGGTTGGCGCAGTATTTT.

This clonotype came up many times. The library was built for alpha chains, so this beta chain is an off-target read and its size means little. V is TRBV12-3 or TRBV12-4 and J is TRBJ2-3; maybe TRBD1 (6 bases). The CDR3 spans 17 residues. V gave up 4 bases and J gave up 4 bases, with 21 bases separating them. The DNA for the CDR3 is TGTGCCAGCAGTTACCACTTCAGGGGTTGGGGGCCAGATACGCAGTATTTT. The encoded protein is CASSYHFRGWGPDTQYF.

This clonotype was counted at least ten times. This beta chain is a stray sequence in a library constructed for alpha chains; its clone size is not meaningful. The chain links TRBV12-3 or TRBV12-4 to TRBJ1-5; D gene uncertain. This CDR3 region has 14 residues. V lost 6 bases to trimming and J lost 0 bases, with 9 bases between them. In DNA form, the CDR3 reads TGTGCCAGCAGCAATGACGGTAGCAATCAGCCCCAGCATTTT. It yields the protein CASSNDGSNQPQHF.

This clonotype was seen at least ten times. This beta chain represents an off-target read in a library built for alpha chains; its size is of limited meaning. DNA for the CDR3: TGCGCCAGCAGTCTGACTAGCGGGCCGACCTACGAGCAGTACTTC. Encoded protein: CASSLTSGPTYEQYF. V gene TRBV4-1 combines with J gene TRBJ2-7; the match to TRBD2 covers 10 bases. CDR3 length: 15 amino acids. V lost 6 bases, J lost 2 bases, and 7 bases stayed unmatched. CDR1 is MGHRA and CDR2 is YSYEKL in the germline V gene.

The sample holds many counts of this clonotype. This beta chain is an unintended read in a library built for alpha chains; its size means little. The chain recombines TRBV18 with TRBJ2-1; the D is unclear. Germline V CDR1 and CDR2: KGHSH, LQKENI. This CDR3 has 16 residues. Trimming took off 0 bases at V and 7 bases at J, with 16 bases between the two ends. The CDR3 protein is CASSPPARATGNEQFF. The CDR3, as DNA: TGTGCCAGCTCACCACCGGCTAGAGCTACCGGTAATGAGCAGTTCTTC.

This clonotype was counted at least ten times. This beta chain is an unintended read in a library built for alpha chains; its size means little. The V and J genes are TRBV7-3 and TRBJ2-2; TRBD1 aligns across 8 bases. The CDR3 is 14 amino acids. Trimming at V came to 5 bases and at J to 7 bases, leaving 6 bases not matched to a gene. Germline V gene data show CDR1 as SGHTA and CDR2 as FQGTGA. The CDR3 loop reads CASSRQGTGGELFF. DNA for the CDR3: TGTGCCAGCAGCAGACAGGGGACCGGCGGGGAGCTGTTTTTT.

This clonotype was seen ten or more times. With the library built for alpha chains, this beta chain is off target and its frequency is not meaningful. This chain joins TRBV12-3 or TRBV12-4 and TRBJ1-2; TRBD1 aligns across 7 bases. Germline trimming cut 6 bases from V and 2 bases from J; bases unmatched to any gene: 6. The CDR3 sequence is 14 residues long. The CDR3 DNA sequence: TGTGCCAGCAGCCCCCAGGGGGGGAACTATGGCTACACCTTC. It specifies CASSPQGGNYGYTF.

At least ten counts were recorded for this clonotype. The library was built for alpha chains, so this beta chain is an off-target read and its size means little. The chain links TRBV7-8 to TRBJ2-1; D not resolved. V lost 1 base to trimming and J lost 6 bases, with 7 bases between them. This CDR3 has 13 residues. Germline CDR1 is SGHVS and CDR2 is FQNEAQ. The CDR3 DNA is TGTGCCAGCAGCTTAGAACACATCAATGAGCAGTTCTTC. The encoded protein is CASSLEHINEQFF.

This clonotype has at least ten counts. This beta chain represents an off-target read in a library built for alpha chains; its size is of limited meaning. This sequence joins TRBV7-9 and TRBJ1-2; 9 nucleotides agree with TRBD1. J gave up 3 bases and V 8 bases, and 10 bases lay outside the gene matches. The CDR3 consists of 15 residues. Germline V CDR1 and CDR2: SEHNR, FQNEAQ (reference sequence). The CDR3 loop reads CASESTGGTYYGYTF. The CDR3 nucleotides are TGTGCCAGCGAGTCTACAGGGGGCACATACTATGGCTACACCTTC. Full variable domain (rest looked up from reference TRBV7-9 and TRBJ1-2): DTGVSQNPRHKITKRGQNVTFRCDPISEHNRLYWYRQTLGQGPEFLTYFQNEAQLEKSRLLSDRFSAERPKGSFSTLEIQRTEQGDSAMYLCASESTGGTYYGYTFGSGTRLTVV.

This clonotype has a count of ten or more. This beta chain turned up in a library designed for alpha chains; as an off-target read, its abundance says little. The chain combines TRBV7-8 with TRBJ2-1, with 7 nucleotides matching TRBD1. Germline-derived CDR1 and CDR2 are SGHVS and FQNEAQ. The CDR3 is 13 residues long. V was clipped by 3 bases and J by 9 bases; unmatched bases: 5. The DNA of the CDR3 is TGTGCCAGCAGCTTTGACAGGGTGTCTGAGCAGTTCTTC. Its protein product is CASSFDRVSEQFF.

This clonotype was seen at least ten times. This beta chain represents an off-target read in a library built for alpha chains; its size is of limited meaning. The CDR3 region has the DNA TGTGCCAGCAGCTTATTGGGACCCTTTGAAGCTTTCTTT. Protein product: CASSLLGPFEAFF. The genes are TRBV11-2 and TRBJ1-1, with D possibly being TRBD1 (5 bases). This CDR3 is built from 13 residues. Trimming cost V 2 bases and J 7 bases, with 11 bases left between them. Germline CDR1 SGHAT, CDR2 FQNNGV.

This clonotype was seen many times. A library made for alpha chains picked up this beta chain off target, so its size means little. The chain couples TRBV29-1 to TRBJ2-2, with D uncertain. The CDR3 length is 15 residues. V was clipped by 3 bases and J by 0 bases, with 11 bases between them. Germline V gene data show CDR1 as SQVTM and CDR2 as ANQGSEA. The CDR3 loop is CSVDISMANTGELFF. The CDR3 region has the DNA TGCAGCGTTGACATCAGTATGGCGAACACCGGGGAGCTGTTTTTT.

This clonotype was detected many times. A library prepared for alpha chains yielded this beta chain as an off-target read; its size is of little meaning. The V gene is TRBV6-6, the J gene TRBJ2-1; 10 nucleotides match TRBD1. CDR1 is MNHNY and CDR2 is SVGAGI in the germline V gene (reference sequence). V shed 5 bases and J 9 bases; nucleotides not matched to a gene: 4. The CDR3 is made up of 13 amino acids. CDR3 protein: CASSEGTGVEQFF. CDR3 DNA: TGTGCCAGCAGTGAGGGGACAGGGGTTGAGCAGTTCTTC.

This clonotype has ten or more counts. This beta chain represents an off-target read in a library built for alpha chains; its size is of limited meaning. The gene calls are TRBV5-1 and TRBJ2-7; D is possibly TRBD1 (5 bases). The CDR3 covers 15 residues. V lost 4 bases and J 4 bases, leaving 18 bases between the germline ends. Germline V gene data show CDR1 as SGHRS and CDR2 as YFSETQ. DNA for the CDR3: TGCGCCAGCAGCGCCGCTGCCAGGGCCCTTTACGAGCAGTACTTC. Its translation is CASSAAARALYEQYF.

This clonotype was seen ten or more times. This beta chain appears as a stray read in a library generated for alpha chains; its size is not informative. The chain couples TRBV7-9 to TRBJ2-1; 11 bases fit TRBD2. This CDR3 region has 20 residues. The germline V gene has CDR1 SEHNR and CDR2 FQNEAQ (reference sequence). With 4 bases clipped from V and 4 bases from J, the junction kept 18 bases outside the gene matches. This CDR3 is CASSSNSIAGGPEAYNEQFF. As DNA, the CDR3 is TGTGCCAGCAGCTCGAACTCTATAGCGGGAGGGCCGGAAGCGTACAATGAGCAGTTCTTC.

This clonotype occurred many times. A library made for alpha chains picked up this beta chain off target, so its size means little. The chain links TRBV6-6 to TRBJ2-7; a weak D match, TRBD1 (5 bases). The CDR3 loop spans 12 amino acids. From germline, CDR1 is MNHNY and CDR2 SVGAGI (reference sequence). V was shortened by 8 bases and J by 5 bases, with 13 bases between the two germline ends. CDR3 region: CASSGKGHEQYF. As DNA, the CDR3 is TGTGCCAGCTCAGGAAAGGGGCACGAGCAGTACTTC.

By share of the sample, this clonotype is medium-sized (0.01 to 0.1%). This beta chain appears as a stray read in a library generated for alpha chains; its size is not informative. The chain has TRBV20-1 and TRBJ1-6; D is perhaps TRBD1 (6 bases). Germline loops: CDR1 DFQATT, CDR2 SNEGSKA (reference sequence). CDR3 length: 16 amino acids. V lost 1 base to trimming and J lost 8 bases, with 18 bases between them. CDR3 sequence (DNA): TGCAGTGCTAGAGGAATAGATGGGGGGCCCGATTCACCCCTCCACTTT. Amino acids: CSARGIDGGPDSPLHF.

By frequency in the sample, this clonotype is medium-sized. For a library built for alpha chains, this beta chain is a stray read; little rests on its size. The chain carries TRBV5-1 and TRBJ2-1; D is uncertain. V lost 0 bases, J lost 6 bases, and 4 bases lay in between. Looked up from germline, CDR1 is SGHRS and CDR2 is YFSETQ. There are 12 residues in the CDR3. The CDR3 DNA follows: TGCGCCAGCAGCTTGGAAGGCAATGAGCAGTTCTTC. Its protein is CASSLEGNEQFF.

This clonotype was counted at least ten times. Because the library targeted alpha chains, this beta chain is an off-target read whose size means little. This chain uses TRBV10-2 with TRBJ2-7, with 10 bases that match TRBD2. Trimming at V came to 6 bases and at J to 7 bases, leaving 9 bases not matched to a gene. The CDR3 sequence is 14 residues long. Per the germline V gene, CDR1 is WSHSY and CDR2 is SAAADI. The DNA of the CDR3 is TGCGCCAGCAGGGTCAGCGGGAGGGTTGGGGAGCAGTACTTC. Protein product: CASRVSGRVGEQYF.

This clonotype was seen at least ten times. The library was built for alpha chains, so this beta chain is an off-target read and its size means little. V and J are TRBV6-1 and TRBJ1-2; D ambiguous. Trimming shortened V by 2 bases and J by 5 bases, and 6 bases separated the two germline ends. CDR1 and CDR2 from the germline V gene are MNHNS and SASEGT. The CDR3 runs 12 residues. CDR3 sequence reads: CASSEREYGYTF. The CDR3 nucleotides are TGTGCCAGCAGTGAACGGGAATATGGCTACACCTTC.

In this sample, this clonotype is medium-sized. Because this beta chain is a stray read in a library intended to capture alpha chains, its abundance should not be given much weight. V usage is TRBV12-3 or TRBV12-4 and J usage is TRBJ2-7; 11 nucleotides line up with TRBD2. This CDR3 region has 15 residues. V lost 5 bases, J lost 0 bases, and 3 bases stayed unmatched. This CDR3 reads CASSPTSGSSYEQYF. The CDR3 bases are TGTGCCAGCAGTCCAACTAGCGGGAGCTCCTACGAGCAGTACTTC.

This clonotype was seen ten or more times. The library was prepared for alpha chains; this beta chain is a stray read, so its frequency means little. The V and J genes are TRBV20-1 and TRBJ2-1, with D unclear. Looked up from germline, CDR1 is DFQATT and CDR2 is SNEGSKA (reference sequence). Trimming took 4 bases from V and 2 from J, leaving 9 bases between them. This CDR3 region has 13 residues. The CDR3 sequence is CSAIRGTYNEQFF. CDR3 bases: TGCAGTGCTATCCGAGGAACCTACAATGAGCAGTTCTTC.

This clonotype was seen ten or more times. A library prepared for alpha chains yielded this beta chain as an off-target read; its size is of little meaning. The J gene is TRBJ2-3, the V gene TRBV20-1, with 8 bases lining up with TRBD2. The CDR3 is 17 amino acids. The V gene end was trimmed by 3 bases and the J gene end by 1 base; junction bases not matched to a gene: 12. Germline values: CDR1 DFQATT, CDR2 SNEGSKA (reference sequence). The CDR3 reads CSASIAGISFGTDTQYF. The CDR3 nucleotides read TGCAGTGCTAGCATAGCGGGAATCTCCTTCGGCACAGATACGCAGTATTTT.

There are many counts of this clonotype. As an off-target read in a library built for alpha chains, this beta chain has a frequency of little significance. The rearrangement links TRBV6-1 to TRBJ1-3; no definite D call. Between the trimmed V and J ends, which lost 6 bases and 0 bases, there was a span of 12 bases. The length of the CDR3 is 15 residues. CDR1 and CDR2 from the germline V gene are MNHNS and SASEGT. CDR3 loop: CASSESPSSGNTIYF. CDR3 in DNA: TGTGCCAGCAGCGAGTCACCGAGCTCTGGAAACACCATATATTTT.

This clonotype was counted many times. A library prepared for alpha chains yielded this beta chain as an off-target read; its size is of little meaning. The CDR3 region is CASRTSGTDTQYF. The CDR3 nucleotides read TGTGCCAGTCGGACTAGCGGGACAGATACGCAGTATTTT. The genes are TRBV12-3 or TRBV12-4 and TRBJ2-3; TRBD2 aligns across 11 bases. The CDR3 runs 13 residues. Unmatched junction bases numbered 2, after V lost 9 bases and J lost 3 bases.

This clonotype was found many times. A library prepared for alpha chains yielded this beta chain as an off-target read; its size is of little meaning. The chain couples TRBV6-5 to TRBJ1-2, with TRBD1 as a possible D gene (6 bases). The germline gives CDR1 MNHEY, CDR2 SVGAGI. The CDR3 spans 15 residues. Between the trimmed V and J ends, which lost 0 bases and 2 bases, there was a span of 10 bases. This chain's CDR3 is CASSYSGGWNYGYTF. DNA of the CDR3: TGTGCCAGCAGTTACTCAGGGGGGTGGAACTATGGCTACACCTTC.